This paragraph covers one T cell receptor beta chain sequence. What it recognizes is unknown. These donors, healthy bone marrow donors, were studied. Trimming cost V 5 bases and J 5 bases, with 10 bases left between them. The CDR3 length is 12 residues. Germline CDR1 and CDR2: SGHTA and FQGNSA. The data are from a study of cytomegalovirus exposure and HLA in healthy donors. PCR amplification relied on 60 Vbeta primers (plus 13 Jbeta primers). The assay was immunoSEQ multiplex PCR, and TCRdb's table has in-frame clones only and misses some. This sample's table reports fewer than 150,000 clones. Findings and limits, study-wide: Across donors, sequencing depth was assumed by presence/absence analyses to be roughly uniform.

The sequence was obtained from a man between 35 and 55 years old in good health and CMV-seronegative. V usage is TRBV7-2 and J usage is TRBJ2-7; D may be TRBD1 (6 bases). The material sequenced was PBMCs. The CDR3 bases are TGTGCCAGCAGCGCAAACAGGGACGAGCAGTACTTC. This gives the protein CASSANRDEQYF.